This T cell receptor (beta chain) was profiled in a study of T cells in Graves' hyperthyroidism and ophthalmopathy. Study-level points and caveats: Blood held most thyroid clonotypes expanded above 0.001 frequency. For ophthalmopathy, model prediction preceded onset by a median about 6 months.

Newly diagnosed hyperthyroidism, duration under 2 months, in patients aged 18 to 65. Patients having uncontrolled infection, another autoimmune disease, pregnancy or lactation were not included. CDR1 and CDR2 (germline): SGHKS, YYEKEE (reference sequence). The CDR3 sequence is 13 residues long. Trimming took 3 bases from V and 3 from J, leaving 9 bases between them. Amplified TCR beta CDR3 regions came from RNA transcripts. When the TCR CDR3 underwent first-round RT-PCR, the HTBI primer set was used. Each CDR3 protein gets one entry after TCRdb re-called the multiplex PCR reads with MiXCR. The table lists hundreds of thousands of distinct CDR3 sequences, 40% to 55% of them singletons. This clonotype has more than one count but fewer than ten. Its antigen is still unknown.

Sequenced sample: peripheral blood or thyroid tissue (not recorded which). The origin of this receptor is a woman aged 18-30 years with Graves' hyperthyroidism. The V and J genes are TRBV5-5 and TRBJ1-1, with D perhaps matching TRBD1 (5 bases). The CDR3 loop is CASSSTDDTEAFF. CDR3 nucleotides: TGTGCCAGCAGCTCGACAGATGACACTGAAGCTTTCTTT.